This T cell receptor (beta chain) is from a study of blood T cell repertoires in COVID-19. As for the study in general: The analysed material was cDNA or gDNA that came from T cells, B-cell-depleted T cells, or PBMCs.

The table came from immunoSEQ multiplex PCR; TCRdb's copy has only in-frame clones and leaves some out. The sample carries about 480,000 clones, around 89% recorded once. Germline V gene sequence: CDR1 SGHNT, CDR2 YYREEE (reference sequence). CDR3 length: 20 residues. V shed 1 base, J shed 2 bases, and the junction held 18 bases outside the gene matches. Sequenced sample: PBMCs or T cells enriched from blood (not recorded which). The chain links TRBV5-4 to TRBJ1-5, with 7 bases fitting TRBD1. This TCR derives from a woman aged 40 to 50 who had recovered from COVID-19. The DNA for the CDR3 is TGTGCCAGCAGCTTGACTCGGGACAGTGGTACGTACGGGGGCAATCAGCCCCAGCATTTT. Encoded protein: CASSLTRDSGTYGGNQPQHF.